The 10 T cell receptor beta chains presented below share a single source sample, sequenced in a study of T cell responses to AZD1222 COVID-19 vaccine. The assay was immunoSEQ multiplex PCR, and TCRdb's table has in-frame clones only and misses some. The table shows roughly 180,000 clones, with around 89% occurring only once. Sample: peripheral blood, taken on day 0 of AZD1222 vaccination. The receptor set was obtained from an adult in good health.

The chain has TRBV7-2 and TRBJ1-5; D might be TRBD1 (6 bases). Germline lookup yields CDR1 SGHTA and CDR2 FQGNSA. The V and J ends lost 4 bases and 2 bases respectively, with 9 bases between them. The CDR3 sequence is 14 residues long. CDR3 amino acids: CASSYRTGNQPQHF. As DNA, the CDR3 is TGTGCCAGCAGCTACCGGACAGGCAATCAGCCCCAGCATTTT.

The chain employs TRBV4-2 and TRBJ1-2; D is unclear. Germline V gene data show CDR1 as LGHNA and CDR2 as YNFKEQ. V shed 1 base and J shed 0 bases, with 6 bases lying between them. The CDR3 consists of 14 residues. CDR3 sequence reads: CASSQAGSNYGYTF. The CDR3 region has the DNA TGTGCCAGCAGCCAAGCGGGATCTAACTATGGCTACACCTTC.

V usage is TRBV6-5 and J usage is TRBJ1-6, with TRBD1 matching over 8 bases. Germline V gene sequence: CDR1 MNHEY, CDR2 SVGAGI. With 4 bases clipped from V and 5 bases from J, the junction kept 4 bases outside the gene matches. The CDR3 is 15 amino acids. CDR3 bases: TGTGCCAGCAGTTTACGGACAGGGCATAATTCACCCCTCCACTTT. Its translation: CASSLRTGHNSPLHF.

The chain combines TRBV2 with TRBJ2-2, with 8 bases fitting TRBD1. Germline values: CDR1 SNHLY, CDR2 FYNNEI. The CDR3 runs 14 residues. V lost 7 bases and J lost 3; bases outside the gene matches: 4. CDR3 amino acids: CASNQGADTGELFF. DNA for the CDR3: TGTGCCAGCAACCAGGGGGCGGACACCGGGGAGCTGTTTTTT.

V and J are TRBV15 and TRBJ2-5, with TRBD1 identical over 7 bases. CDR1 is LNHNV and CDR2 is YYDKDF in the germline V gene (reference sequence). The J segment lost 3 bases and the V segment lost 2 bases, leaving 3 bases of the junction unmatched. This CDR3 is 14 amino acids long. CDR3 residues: CATSRRTGEETQYF. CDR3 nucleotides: TGTGCCACCAGCAGAAGGACAGGAGAAGAGACCCAGTACTTC.

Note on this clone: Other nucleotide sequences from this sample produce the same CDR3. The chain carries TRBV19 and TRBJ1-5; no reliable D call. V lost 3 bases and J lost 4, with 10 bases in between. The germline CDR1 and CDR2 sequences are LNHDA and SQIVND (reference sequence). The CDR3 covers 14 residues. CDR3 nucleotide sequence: TGTGCCAGTAGTATCCGCGACGGGAATCAGCCCCAGCATTTT. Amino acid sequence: CASSIRDGNQPQHF.

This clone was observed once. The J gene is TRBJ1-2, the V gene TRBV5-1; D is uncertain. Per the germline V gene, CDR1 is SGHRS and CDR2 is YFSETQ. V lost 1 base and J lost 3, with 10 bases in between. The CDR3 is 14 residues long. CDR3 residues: CASSLSGDHYGYTF. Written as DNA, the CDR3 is TGCGCCAGCAGCTTGAGCGGAGATCACTATGGCTACACCTTC.

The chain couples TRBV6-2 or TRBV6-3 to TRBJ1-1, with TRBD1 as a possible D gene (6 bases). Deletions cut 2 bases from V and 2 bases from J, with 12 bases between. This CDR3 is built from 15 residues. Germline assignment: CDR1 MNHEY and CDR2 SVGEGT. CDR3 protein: CASSYHDRFNTEAFF. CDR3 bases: TGTGCCAGCAGTTACCATGACAGGTTTAACACTGAAGCTTTCTTT.

Here the CDR3 DNA reads TGTGCCAGCAGTCCGCCGGGCACAGATACGCAGTATTTT. Translation: CASSPPGTDTQYF. J is TRBJ2-3 and V is TRBV27; D ambiguous. The V and J ends lost 5 bases and 1 base respectively, with 7 bases between them. The CDR3 totals 13 residues. The germline CDR1 and CDR2 sequences are MNHEY and SMNVEV (reference sequence).

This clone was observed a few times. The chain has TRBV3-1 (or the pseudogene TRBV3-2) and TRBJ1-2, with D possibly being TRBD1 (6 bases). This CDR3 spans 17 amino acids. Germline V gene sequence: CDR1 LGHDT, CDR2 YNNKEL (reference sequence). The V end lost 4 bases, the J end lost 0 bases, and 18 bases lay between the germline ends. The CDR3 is CASSPGLLRDTNYGYTF. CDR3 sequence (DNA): TGTGCCAGCAGCCCGGGCCTATTGCGGGACACTAACTATGGCTACACCTTC.